This TCR beta chain was observed in a study of T-cell reconstitution after alpha-beta-depleted transplantation in children. General observations from the study: Reportedly, roughly two months post-transplant, alpha-beta T cells arose from several hundred expanded graft clones.

Germline-derived CDR1 and CDR2 are SGHDT and YYEEEE. The CDR3 contains 17 residues. The ends lost 0 bases at V and 1 base at J; junction bases unmatched: 5. This clonotype has just a few counts. Its specificity is not known. Preparing the TCRbeta library involved the use of unique molecular identifiers. TCRdb re-analysed the PCR reads in MiXCR, keeping a single row per CDR3 protein. The table has 530,000 or so distinct CDR3 sequences, 25% to 30% seen once. The specimen was PBMCs, collected before TCRalphabeta/CD19-depleted stem cell transplant. The origin of this receptor is a boy under two years old with Wiskott-Aldrich syndrome, due to receive a stem cell transplant. V and J are TRBV5-6 and TRBJ2-1; 9 bases fit TRBD2. CDR3 nucleotide sequence: TGTGCCAGCAGCTTGGCATTACTAGCGGGTTCCTACAATGAGCAGTTCTTC. Translating it yields CASSLALLAGSYNEQFF.